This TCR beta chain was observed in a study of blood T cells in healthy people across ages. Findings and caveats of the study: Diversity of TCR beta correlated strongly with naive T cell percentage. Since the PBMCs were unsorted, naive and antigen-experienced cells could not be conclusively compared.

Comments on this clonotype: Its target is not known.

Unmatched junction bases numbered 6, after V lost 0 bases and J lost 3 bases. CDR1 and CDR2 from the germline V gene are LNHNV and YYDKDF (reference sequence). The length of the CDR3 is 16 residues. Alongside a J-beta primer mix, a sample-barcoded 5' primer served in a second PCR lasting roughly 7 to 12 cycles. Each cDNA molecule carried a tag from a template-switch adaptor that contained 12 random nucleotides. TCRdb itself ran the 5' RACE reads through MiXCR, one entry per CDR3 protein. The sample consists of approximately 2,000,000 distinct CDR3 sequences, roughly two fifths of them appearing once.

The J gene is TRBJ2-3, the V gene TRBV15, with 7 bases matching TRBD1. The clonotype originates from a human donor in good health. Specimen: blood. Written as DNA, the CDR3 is TGTGCCACCAGCAGAGATAGGGACAGCGTGACAGATACGCAGTATTTT. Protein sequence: CATSRDRDSVTDTQYF.